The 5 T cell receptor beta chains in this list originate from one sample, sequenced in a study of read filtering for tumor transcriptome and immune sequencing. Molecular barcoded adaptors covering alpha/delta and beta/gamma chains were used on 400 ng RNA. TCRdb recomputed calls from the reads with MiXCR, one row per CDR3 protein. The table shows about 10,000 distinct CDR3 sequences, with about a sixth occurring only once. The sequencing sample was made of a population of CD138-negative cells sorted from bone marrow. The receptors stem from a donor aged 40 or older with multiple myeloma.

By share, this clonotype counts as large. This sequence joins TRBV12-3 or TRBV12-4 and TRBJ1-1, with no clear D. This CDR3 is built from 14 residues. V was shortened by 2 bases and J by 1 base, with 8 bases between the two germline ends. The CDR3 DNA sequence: TGTGCCAGCAGTTTATATTCGGAGAACACTGAAGCTTTCTTT. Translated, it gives CASSLYSENTEAFF.

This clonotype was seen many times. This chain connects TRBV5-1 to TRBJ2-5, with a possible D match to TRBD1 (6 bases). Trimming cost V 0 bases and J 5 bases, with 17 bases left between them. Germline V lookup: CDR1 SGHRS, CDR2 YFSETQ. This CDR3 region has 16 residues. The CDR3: CASSLVLNRVGETQYF. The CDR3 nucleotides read TGCGCCAGCAGCTTGGTACTGAACAGGGTCGGGGAGACCCAGTACTTC.

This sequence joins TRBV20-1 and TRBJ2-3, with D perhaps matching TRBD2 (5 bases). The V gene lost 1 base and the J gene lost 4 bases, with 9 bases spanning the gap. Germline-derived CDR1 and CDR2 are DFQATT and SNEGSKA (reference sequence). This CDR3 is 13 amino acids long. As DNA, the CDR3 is TGCAGTGCTAGAGCCGGGATCTCAGATACGCAGTATTTT. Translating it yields CSARAGISDTQYF.

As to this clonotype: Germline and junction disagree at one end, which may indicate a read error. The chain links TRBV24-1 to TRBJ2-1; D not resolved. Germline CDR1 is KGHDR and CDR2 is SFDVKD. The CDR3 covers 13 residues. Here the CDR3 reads CGTSDYGVDEQFF. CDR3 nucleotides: TGTGGCACCAGTGATTATGGGGTAGATGAGCAGTTCTTT.

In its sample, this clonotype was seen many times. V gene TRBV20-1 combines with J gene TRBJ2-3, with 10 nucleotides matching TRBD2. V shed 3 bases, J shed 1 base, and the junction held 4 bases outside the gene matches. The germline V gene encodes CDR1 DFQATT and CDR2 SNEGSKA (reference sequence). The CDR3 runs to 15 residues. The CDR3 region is CSARVAGGRTDTQYF. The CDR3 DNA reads TGCAGTGCTAGGGTAGCGGGGGGCCGCACAGATACGCAGTATTTT.